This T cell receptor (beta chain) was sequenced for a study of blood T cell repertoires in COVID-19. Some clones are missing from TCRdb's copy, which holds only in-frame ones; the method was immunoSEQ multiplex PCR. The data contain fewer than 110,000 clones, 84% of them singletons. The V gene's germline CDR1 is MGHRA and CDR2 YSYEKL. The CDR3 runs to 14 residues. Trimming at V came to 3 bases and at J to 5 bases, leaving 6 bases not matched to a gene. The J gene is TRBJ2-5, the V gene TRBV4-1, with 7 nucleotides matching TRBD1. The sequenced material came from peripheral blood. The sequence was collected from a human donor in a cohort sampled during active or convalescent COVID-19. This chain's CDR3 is CASSQQDRPETQYF. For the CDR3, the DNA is TGCGCCAGCAGCCAGCAGGACAGGCCGGAGACCCAGTACTTC.